This entry is about one T cell receptor beta chain. CDR1 SQVTM and CDR2 ANQGSEA come from the germline V gene. The CDR3 sequence is 13 residues long. With 4 bases removed from V and 0 bases from J, the gap between germline ends came to 8 bases. This sample stems from a study of blood T cell repertoires in COVID-19. Across the whole study: COVID-19 samples collected from the United States, Italy and Spain covered acute and convalescent phases. The cDNA or gDNA used as material had been derived from T cells, B-cell-depleted T cells, or PBMCs.

As handled by the study authors: Cell counts per sample came from amplifying reference gene primers. Sequencing was performed with immunoSEQ multiplex PCR; in TCRdb, only in-frame clones are kept and a portion is missing. V and J calls plus clone size are reproduced from that table; the DNA served to infer D and trimming. The sample carries about 300,000 clones, approximately 90% recorded once. The specimen sequenced was peripheral blood. The receptor was isolated from a man aged 18 to 35 with active or convalescent COVID-19. J is TRBJ2-3 and V is TRBV29-1; possible D gene TRBD2, 5 bases. The CDR3 loop reads CSVAKRSTDTQYF. The CDR3 region has the DNA TGCAGCGTTGCAAAGCGGAGCACAGATACGCAGTATTTT.